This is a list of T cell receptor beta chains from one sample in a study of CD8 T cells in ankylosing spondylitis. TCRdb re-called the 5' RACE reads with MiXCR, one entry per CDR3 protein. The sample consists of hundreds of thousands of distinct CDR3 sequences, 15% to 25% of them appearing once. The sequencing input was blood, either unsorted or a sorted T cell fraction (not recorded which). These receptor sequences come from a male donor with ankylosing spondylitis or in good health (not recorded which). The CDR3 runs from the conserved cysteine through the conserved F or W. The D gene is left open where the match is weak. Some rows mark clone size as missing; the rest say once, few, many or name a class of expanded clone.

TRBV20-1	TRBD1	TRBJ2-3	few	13	TGCAGTTCCCCGGGACAGGGGACAGATACGCAGTATTTT	CSSPGQGTDTQYF
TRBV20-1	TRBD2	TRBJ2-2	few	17	TGCTGTGCTAGAGATCCGGTATCGGGAGGGTTGACCGGGGAGCTGTTTTTT	CCARDPVSGGLTGELFF
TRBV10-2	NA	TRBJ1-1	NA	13	TGCGCCAGCAGTGAGGGGGTTCGGACTGAAGCTTTCTTT	CASSEGVRTEAFF
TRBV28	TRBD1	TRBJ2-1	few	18	TGTGCCAGCAGTCCTACTCGCTGGGACAGGGGAAAAAGGAATGAGCAGTTCTTC	CASSPTRWDRGKRNEQFF
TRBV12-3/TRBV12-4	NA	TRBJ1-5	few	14	TGTGCCAGCAGTCCATATCGTCCCAATCAGCCCCAGCATTTT	CASSPYRPNQPQHF
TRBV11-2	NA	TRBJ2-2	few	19	TGTGCCAGCAGCTTAATAGGCAACACAGGGAATCGTGGCACCGGGGAGCTGTTTTTT	CASSLIGNTGNRGTGELFF
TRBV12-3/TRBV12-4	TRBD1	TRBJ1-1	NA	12	TGTGCCAGCACCAAGGGACAGGGTAAAGCTTTCTTT	CASTKGQGKAFF
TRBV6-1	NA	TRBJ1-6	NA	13	TGTGCCAGCATCCGGGGGGGTAATTCACCCCTCCACTTT	CASIRGGNSPLHF
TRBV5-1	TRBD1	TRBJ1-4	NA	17	TGCGCCAGCAGCCTCCCCGGGACAGGGGGTGCTAATGAAAAACTGTTTTTT	CASSLPGTGGANEKLFF
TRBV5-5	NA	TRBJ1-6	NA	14	TGTGCCAGCAGCTTTAAGGCAGGGACTTCACCCCTCCACTTT	CASSFKAGTSPLHF
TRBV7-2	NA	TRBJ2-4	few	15	TGTGCCAGCAGCTTAGGGAAACTAGCCAAAAACATTCAGTACTTC	CASSLGKLAKNIQYF
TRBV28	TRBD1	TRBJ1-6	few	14	TGTGCCAGCAGACTGACAGGGAACAATTCACCCCTCCACTTT	CASRLTGNNSPLHF